This T cell receptor (beta chain) was recovered during a study of brain T cells in children with intractable seizures. Whole-study findings and limits: Viral specificity was inferred only from CDR3 similarity; HCMV serostatus was unknown.

Sequencing used immunoSEQ multiplex PCR; TCRdb keeps in-frame clones, though not all of them. The table includes around 100,000 clones, 85% to 95% detected once. CDR1 and CDR2 from the germline V gene are WSHSY and SAAADI. The CDR3 length is 15 residues. V was clipped by 6 bases and J by 0 bases, with 12 bases between them. The sequenced cases were selected for having the highest brain T cell transcript signatures. Remarks on this clone: The antigen remains unidentified.

The starting material was peripheral blood, obtained at surgery. This sequence joins TRBV10-2 and TRBJ2-1, with D unclear. The sequence was obtained from a boy in the first two years of life with hemimegalencephaly and intractable seizures. Here the CDR3 reads CASSKDPSSYNEQFF. In DNA form, the CDR3 reads TGCGCCAGCAGCAAGGACCCTAGCTCCTACAATGAGCAGTTCTTC.